The T cell receptor (beta chain) described here comes from a study of blood T cells in healthy people across ages. Study outcomes and limitations: Roughly linear declines in TCR beta diversity per million T cells occurred with age. There was a strong correlation between TCR beta diversity and naive T cell percentage.

V was trimmed by 3 bases and J by 0 bases, leaving 12 bases between them. The germline CDR1 and CDR2 sequences are DFQATT and SNEGSKA (reference sequence). The length of the CDR3 is 15 residues. Notes on this clonotype: The antigen is not known.

The second PCR ran about 6 to 12 cycles with a sample-barcoded 5' primer and J-beta primers. A template-switch adaptor that had 12 random nucleotides put a tag on each cDNA molecule. MiXCR was run by TCRdb on the 5' RACE reads, yielding one entry per CDR3 protein. Of fewer than 2,000,000 distinct CDR3 sequences listed, 39% are singletons. The sample taken for sequencing was blood. The source of this sequence is a human donor in good health. The chain recombines TRBV20-1 with TRBJ2-1, with TRBD1 as a possible D gene (5 bases). The CDR3 reads CSASVGAYSYNEQFF. DNA of the CDR3: TGCAGTGCTAGTGTAGGGGCGTACTCCTACAATGAGCAGTTCTTC.